This T cell receptor beta chain was documented in a study of blood T cell repertoires in COVID-19 (dated by TCRdb to 2018 to 2020). The study in broad terms: Collaborator samples came from the United States, Italy and Spain and covered acute and convalescent phases of COVID-19. The prospective study material was composed of cDNA or gDNA derived from T cells, B-cell-depleted T cells, or PBMCs. Subjects who had been exposed to COVID-19, were actively infected with it, or had recovered from it provided the deeply sampled blood TCRbeta repertoires that made up the dataset. A freely available public database, intended as a resource for researchers studying the immune response to SARS-CoV-2, is where the repertoires were released. Samples came from the ongoing ImmuneRACE study (first 160 participants) plus 1,254 subjects from 6 global collaborators. Sample metadata almost always included a de-identified subject ID, COVID-19 status, age in years and sex. Where available, HLA class I and class II types were obtained from metadata supplied by the sample provider rather than from assay-based typing.

TCRbeta CDR3 regions were amplified from genomic DNA using the immunoSEQ Assay, a bias-controlled multiplex PCR. In the paper's pipeline: The number of nucleated cells in each sample was estimated by amplification of reference gene primers within the assay. To quantify the absolute abundance of each unique TCRbeta CDR3 rearrangement, sequence reads were collapsed and filtered. For each sample, productive Simpson clonality was calculated by taking the square root of Simpson's diversity index across productive rearrangements. As stored in TCRdb, this immuneACCESS dataset retains in-frame rearrangements with V and J assigned. A fraction of the clones does not appear; measured against another copy, unresolved V genes explain less than half of the discrepancy, and the remainder lacks a known reason. The D gene and trimming were derived from the DNA, and the V and J assignments and clone size from that table. A total of about 200,000 clones appear in this sample, roughly 84% of them only once. The ten top clones hold about 13% of the sample.

Deletion took 0 bases off V and 1 base off J, with a span of 16 bases between the germline ends. Inclusive of the bounding cysteine and phenylalanine, the CDR3 is 17 residues long. The CDR3 DNA has 51 bases and is translated from base 1. Per the germline V gene (reference sequence), LNHDA is the CDR1 and SQIVND is the CDR2. The study at large found these results: Clinical and demographic metadata were provided uncurated, with the amount varying by source and participant.

The collaborating institutions used their own protocols to collect whole blood in K2EDTA tubes. For TCRbeta analysis, collaborators shipped samples as frozen whole blood, isolated PBMCs, or DNA extracted from either of those sample types. Note on this clone: The antigen it binds to is not known. Per-base quality was not reported, and no clone a single base away is much larger than it.

The rearrangement joined TRBV19 to TRBJ2-7, with TRBD1 as a weak D call on 6 bases. The material sequenced was peripheral blood. This clonotype was sampled from a human donor in a cohort sampled during active COVID-19. The DNA reads as follows: TGTGCCAGTAGTATAGAAAACACAGGGACACTTTCCTACGAGCAGTACTTC. Translated, it reads CASSIENTGTLSYEQYF.